This is a list of T cell receptor beta chains from one sample in a study of T cell repertoires in cytomegalovirus infection. Each CDR3 protein is one row after TCRdb ran MiXCR on the reads. The table includes approximately 250,000 distinct CDR3 sequences, roughly an eighth detected once. The sample taken for sequencing was PBMCs. The receptors here all came from a human donor in good health (CMV status not recorded). Some clones in this sample may be carry-over from other donors' samples. The conserved cysteine and the conserved F or W are not part of the CDR3 here. Each record gives: D gene, V gene, CDR3 protein. The D gene is left open where the match is weak.

>-|TRBV28
ASITRLAGHPTNYGYT
>-|TRBV29-1
SVAPLGDTGELF
>TRBD1|TRBV7-2
ASSLAVGTGLTDTQY
>-|TRBV5-1
ASSLEGGSAGELF
>TRBD2|TRBV2
AETGTSDYNEQF
>-|TRBV14
ASSQLGGGREKLF
>-|TRBV9
ASSVARGPAGNTIY
>TRBD2|TRBV29-1
SVRSGSVVGNEQF
>-|TRBV6-2/TRBV6-3
ASSLGWDYNEQF
>TRBD1|TRBV5-1
ASTAGPGQGRNEQY